The 12 T cell receptor beta chains below come from one sample, sequenced in a study of shared clonotypes between healthy human individuals. Terminally differentiated effector memory CD45RA+ cells were left out of the naive CD8 fraction, which was CD45RO-negative and positively selected for CCR7. Clones were read by immunoSEQ multiplex PCR, and TCRdb kept only the in-frame ones, dropping some. This table has around 1.9 million clones, around 93% appearing once. Sequencing was done on a sample of naive CD8+ T cells from PBMCs. The receptor set was obtained from a man between 18 and 35 years old in good health. Some clones in this sample may be carry-over from other donors' samples.

As concerns this clone: Distinct nucleotide sequences in the sample also encode this CDR3. The chain joins TRBV7-2 to TRBJ2-3, with D unresolved. CDR3 size: 15 residues. Germline V gene lookup returns CDR1 SGHTA and CDR2 FQGNSA. Trimming removed 1 base from V and 0 bases from J, with 8 bases in between. CDR3 residues: CASSLGVASTDTQYF. CDR3 bases: TGTGCCAGCAGCTTAGGGGTGGCTAGCACAGATACGCAGTATTTT.

The chain is built from TRBV7-9 and TRBJ2-2; tentatively, D is TRBD2 (6 bases). Germline-derived CDR1 and CDR2 are SEHNR and FQNEAQ (reference sequence). CDR3 size: 19 residues. With 3 bases removed from V and 2 bases from J, the gap between germline ends came to 22 bases. The CDR3 sequence is CASSFYPIPGTSNTGELFF. The CDR3 coding sequence is TGTGCCAGCAGCTTTTACCCCATCCCTGGGACTTCAAACACCGGGGAGCTGTTTTTT.

The rearrangement joins TRBV5-1 to TRBJ2-6; 7 bases agree with TRBD1. CDR3 length: 15 amino acids. Germline V gives CDR1 SGHRS, CDR2 YFSETQ. With V trimmed by 4 bases and J by 3 bases, 4 bases remained unmatched. In DNA form, the CDR3 reads TGCGCCAGCAGCGTAAACAGGGGTGGGGCCAACGTCCTGACTTTC. Its translation: CASSVNRGGANVLTF.

CDR3 coding DNA: TGTGCCAGCAGCCCTACAGGGAAACACGGAAACACCATATATTTT. Its protein product is CASSPTGKHGNTIYF. The chain is built from TRBV5-5 and TRBJ1-3, with D perhaps TRBD1 (6 bases). Trimming cost V 4 bases and J 4 bases, with 15 bases left between them. CDR1 is SGHKS, CDR2 YYEKEE, per germline (reference sequence). The CDR3 spans 15 residues.

The V call is TRBV7-2, the J call TRBJ2-7, with 7 bases that match TRBD2. This CDR3 region has 13 residues. Per germline, CDR1 SGHTA and CDR2 FQGNSA. V lost 6 bases, J lost 6 bases, and 8 bases stayed unmatched. The CDR3 here is CASRRAGHLEQYF. The CDR3 coding sequence is TGTGCCAGCAGGAGAGCGGGGCATCTCGAGCAGTACTTC. Together with reference TRBV7-2 and TRBJ2-7, the CDR3 gives the full variable domain: GAGVSQSPSNKVTEKGKDVELRCDPISGHTALYWYRQSLGQGLEFLIYFQGNSAPDKSGLPSDRFSAERTGGSVSTLTIQRTQQEDSAVYLCASRRAGHLEQYFGPGTRLTVT.

The rearrangement joins TRBV30 to TRBJ2-7; D possibly corresponds to TRBD2 (5 bases). CDR1 GTSNPN and CDR2 SVGIG come from the germline V gene (reference sequence). The CDR3 loop spans 14 amino acids. V was pared by 1 base and J by 3 bases, with 13 bases between. CDR3: CAWSDGRRYYEQYF. The CDR3 nucleotides read TGTGCCTGGAGTGATGGTCGGAGGTACTACGAGCAGTACTTC.

The chain is built from TRBV19 and TRBJ1-2; 10 bases map to TRBD1. CDR1 LNHDA and CDR2 SQIVND come from the germline V gene (reference sequence). Trimming cost V 7 bases and J 6 bases; bases outside gene matches: 17. The CDR3 extends over 17 amino acids. CDR3 in amino acids: CASTPRDRGKDFDGYTF. The CDR3 DNA follows: TGTGCCAGTACCCCCCGGGACAGGGGAAAGGATTTTGATGGCTACACCTTC.

The chain is built from TRBV27 and TRBJ1-3; 8 positions match TRBD1. Germline-derived CDR1 and CDR2 are MNHEY and SMNVEV (reference sequence). J lost 0 bases, V lost 8 bases, and 6 bases had no gene match. This CDR3 region has 15 residues. The CDR3 DNA is TGTGCCAGCTGGACAGGGCCAAGCTCTGGAAACACCATATATTTT. This gives the protein CASWTGPSSGNTIYF.

The chain carries TRBV7-9 and TRBJ2-7; maybe TRBD2 (5 bases). The CDR3 has 13 amino acids. V dropped 4 bases and J dropped 6 bases, with 13 bases sitting between them. The germline V gene has CDR1 SEHNR and CDR2 FQNEAQ (reference sequence). Here the CDR3 reads CASSWSIGGEQYF. The CDR3 DNA reads TGTGCCAGCAGCTGGTCGATAGGAGGCGAGCAGTACTTC.

CDR3 in DNA: TGTGCCAGCAGTTACCCTCGTTTAAGGCAGCTGAACACTGAAGCTTTCTTT. It encodes CASSYPRLRQLNTEAFF. V usage is TRBV28 and J usage is TRBJ1-1; D not resolved. Trimming left V 4 bases short and J 0 bases short, with 18 bases between. The CDR3 totals 17 residues. Germline lookup yields CDR1 MDHEN and CDR2 SYDVKM.

This chain joins TRBV12-5 and TRBJ1-2, with D perhaps TRBD1 (5 bases). Trimming shortened V by 4 bases and J by 5 bases, and 17 bases separated the two germline ends. The CDR3 sequence is 15 residues long. CDR1 is LGHNT, CDR2 FRNRAP, per germline. The CDR3 nucleotides read TGTGCTAGTGGTTGGGACGGGCCTCTGGGGTATGGCTACACCTTC. It encodes CASGWDGPLGYGYTF.

This chain joins TRBV7-9 and TRBJ1-1; D is ambiguous. From germline, CDR1 is SEHNR and CDR2 FQNEAQ (reference sequence). Trimming took off 5 bases at V and 6 bases at J, with 16 bases between the two ends. The CDR3 spans 14 residues. CDR3 loop: CASSPTGGRAEAFF. CDR3 coding DNA: TGTGCCAGCAGCCCCACTGGAGGGCGGGCTGAAGCTTTCTTT. The full variable domain, its missing parts supplied by reference TRBV7-9 and TRBJ1-1, is DTGVSQNPRHKITKRGQNVTFRCDPISEHNRLYWYRQTLGQGPEFLTYFQNEAQLEKSRLLSDRFSAERPKGSFSTLEIQRTEQGDSAMYLCASSPTGGRAEAFFGQGTRLTVV.